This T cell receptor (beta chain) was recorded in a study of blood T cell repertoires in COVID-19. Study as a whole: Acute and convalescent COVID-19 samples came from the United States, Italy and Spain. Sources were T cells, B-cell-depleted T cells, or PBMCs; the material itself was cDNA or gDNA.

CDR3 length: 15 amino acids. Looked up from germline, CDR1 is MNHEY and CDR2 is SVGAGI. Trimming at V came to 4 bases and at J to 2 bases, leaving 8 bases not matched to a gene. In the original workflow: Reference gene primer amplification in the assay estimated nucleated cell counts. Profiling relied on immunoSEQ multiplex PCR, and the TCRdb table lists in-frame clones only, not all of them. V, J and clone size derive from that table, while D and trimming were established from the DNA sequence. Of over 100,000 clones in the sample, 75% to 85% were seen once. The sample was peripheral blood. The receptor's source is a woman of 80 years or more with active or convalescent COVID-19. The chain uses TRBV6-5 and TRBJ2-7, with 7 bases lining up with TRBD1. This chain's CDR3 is CASSSTGTATYEQYF. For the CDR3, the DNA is TGTGCCAGCAGTTCTACCGGGACAGCAACCTACGAGCAGTACTTC.